The T cell receptor (beta chain) described here comes from a study of regulatory T cells in long-lasting Graves disease. Study-wide findings and caveats: For persistent Graves' patients, TCR diversity was lower than for newly diagnosed ones.

Sequencing libraries for TCR beta were prepared with iRepertoire HTBI primers and Arm-PCR of CDR3 regions. TCRdb used MiXCR to reprocess the multiplex PCR reads, holding one entry per CDR3 protein. The repertoire holds 400,000 to 650,000 distinct CDR3 sequences, with 15% to 20% as singletons. The time point: newly diagnosed GD, antithyroid drugs for less than 3 months. Researchers made the TCR library from RNA that was extracted from PBMCs. The CDR3 is 15 amino acids. Germline V gives CDR1 SEHNR, CDR2 FQNEAQ (reference sequence). Trimming took 1 base from V and 5 from J; bases not matched to a gene: 7. Regarding this clonotype: Its antigen is still unknown.

The data also belong to a second study, concerning T cells in Graves' hyperthyroidism and ophthalmopathy. As reported in that work: The hyperthyroidism was newly diagnosed and had lasted under 2 months; the patients were aged 18 to 65. The HTBI primer set drove a first-round RT-PCR of the TCR CDR3.

The sequence was collected from a woman aged 35-65 years with Graves disease. This specimen consisted of peripheral blood mononuclear cells (PBMCs), obtained at new diagnosis, from a patient treated with antithyroid drugs. The genes are TRBV7-9 and TRBJ1-1, with 7 bases that match TRBD1. CDR3 DNA: TGTGCCAGCAGCTTAGACAGGGGAATCTGGACTGAAGCTTTCTTT. Protein sequence: CASSLDRGIWTEAFF. Based on the CDR3 plus reference TRBV7-9 and TRBJ1-1, the full variable domain is DTGVSQNPRHKITKRGQNVTFRCDPISEHNRLYWYRQTLGQGPEFLTYFQNEAQLEKSRLLSDRFSAERPKGSFSTLEIQRTEQGDSAMYLCASSLDRGIWTEAFFGQGTRLTVV.